Only one count was recorded for the clone carrying this T cell receptor beta chain. The time point here: after dendritic cell vaccination, including at tumor progression/relapse. Input was 2 to 2.5 ug genomic DNA, or all available if less. Generated by immunoSEQ multiplex PCR, the TCRdb table keeps only in-frame clones and is missing some. The sample contains 60,000 or so clones, 86% of which appear only once. The sample comes from a study of glioma-infiltrating T cells after dendritic cell vaccination. The V and J ends lost 3 bases and 5 bases respectively, with 12 bases between them. The V gene's germline CDR1 is GTSNPN and CDR2 SVGIG (reference sequence). CDR3 length: 13 amino acids.

This specimen was blood, taken after dendritic cell vaccination. The TCR sequence derives from a human donor with glioblastoma. This chain links TRBV30 with TRBJ2-3; possible D gene TRBD2, 5 bases. The chain's CDR3 is CAWSPTRKDTQYF. CDR3 DNA sequence: TGTGCCTGGAGCCCAACTAGAAAAGATACGCAGTATTTT.